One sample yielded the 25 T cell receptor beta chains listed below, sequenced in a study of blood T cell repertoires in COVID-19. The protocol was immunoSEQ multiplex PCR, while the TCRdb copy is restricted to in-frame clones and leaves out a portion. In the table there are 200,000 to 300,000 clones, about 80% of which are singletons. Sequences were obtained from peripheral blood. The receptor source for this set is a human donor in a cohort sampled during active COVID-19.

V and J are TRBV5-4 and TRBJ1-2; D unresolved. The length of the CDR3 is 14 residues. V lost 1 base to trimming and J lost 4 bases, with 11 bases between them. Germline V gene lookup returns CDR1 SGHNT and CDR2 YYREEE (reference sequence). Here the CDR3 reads CASSLSSSSYGYTF. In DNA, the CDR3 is TGTGCCAGCAGCTTGTCGTCGTCCAGCTATGGCTACACCTTC.

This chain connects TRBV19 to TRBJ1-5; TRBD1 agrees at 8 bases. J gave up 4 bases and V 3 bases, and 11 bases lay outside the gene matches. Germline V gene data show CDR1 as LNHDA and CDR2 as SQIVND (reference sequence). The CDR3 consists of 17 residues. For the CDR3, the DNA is TGTGCCAGTAGTATGAGACGGGCAGGGGGCCTTAATCAGCCCCAGCATTTT. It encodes CASSMRRAGGLNQPQHF.

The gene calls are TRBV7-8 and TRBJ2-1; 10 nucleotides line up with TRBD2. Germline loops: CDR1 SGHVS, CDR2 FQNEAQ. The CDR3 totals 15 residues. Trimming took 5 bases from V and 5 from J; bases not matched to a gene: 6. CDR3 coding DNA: TGTGCCAGCAGCCGAGGACTAGCGGATAACAATGAGCAGTTCTTC. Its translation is CASSRGLADNNEQFF. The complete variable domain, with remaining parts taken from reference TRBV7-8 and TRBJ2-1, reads GAGVSQSPRYKVAKRGQDVALRCDPISGHVSLFWYQQALGQGPEFLTYFQNEAQLDKSGLPSDRFFAERPEGSVSTLKIQRTQQEDSAVYLCASSRGLADNNEQFFGPGTRLTVL.

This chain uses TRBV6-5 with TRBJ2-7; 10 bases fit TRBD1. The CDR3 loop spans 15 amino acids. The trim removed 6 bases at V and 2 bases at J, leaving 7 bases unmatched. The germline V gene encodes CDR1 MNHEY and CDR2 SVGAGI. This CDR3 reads CASRRGQGGAYEQYF. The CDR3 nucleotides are TGTGCCAGCAGGCGTGGACAGGGGGGGGCCTACGAGCAGTACTTC.

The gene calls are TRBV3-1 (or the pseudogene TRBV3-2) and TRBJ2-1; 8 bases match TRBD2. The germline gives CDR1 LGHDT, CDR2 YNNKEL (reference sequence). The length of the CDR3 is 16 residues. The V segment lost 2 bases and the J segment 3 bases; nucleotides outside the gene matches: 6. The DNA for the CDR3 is TGTGCCAGCAGCCAAAGTCCAGCGGGGGTCTACAATGAGCAGTTCTTC. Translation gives CASSQSPAGVYNEQFF.

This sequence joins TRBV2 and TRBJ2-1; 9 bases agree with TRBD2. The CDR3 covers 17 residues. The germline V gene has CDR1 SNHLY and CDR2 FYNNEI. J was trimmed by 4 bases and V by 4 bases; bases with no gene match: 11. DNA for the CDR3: TGTGCCAGCAGTGCATACCCCTTAGCGGGAGCTTACAATGAGCAGTTCTTC. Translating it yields CASSAYPLAGAYNEQFF.

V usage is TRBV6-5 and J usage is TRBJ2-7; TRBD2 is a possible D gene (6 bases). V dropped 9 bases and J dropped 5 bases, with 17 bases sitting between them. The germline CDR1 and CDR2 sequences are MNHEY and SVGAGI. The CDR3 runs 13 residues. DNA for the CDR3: TGTGCCAGTAAAACGGAGGGGTACCACGAGCAGTACTTC. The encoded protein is CASKTEGYHEQYF.

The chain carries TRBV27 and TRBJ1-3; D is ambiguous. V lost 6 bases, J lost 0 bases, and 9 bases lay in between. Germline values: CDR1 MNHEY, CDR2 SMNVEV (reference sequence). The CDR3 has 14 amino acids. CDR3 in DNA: TGTGCCAGCAGATCCGGGAACTCTGGAAACACCATATATTTT. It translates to CASRSGNSGNTIYF.

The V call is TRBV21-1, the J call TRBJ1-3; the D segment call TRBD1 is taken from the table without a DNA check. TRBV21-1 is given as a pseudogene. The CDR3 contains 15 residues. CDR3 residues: CASSIKTGSGNTIYF. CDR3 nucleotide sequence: TGTGCCAGCAGCATCAAGACAGGCTCTGGAAACACCATATATTTT.

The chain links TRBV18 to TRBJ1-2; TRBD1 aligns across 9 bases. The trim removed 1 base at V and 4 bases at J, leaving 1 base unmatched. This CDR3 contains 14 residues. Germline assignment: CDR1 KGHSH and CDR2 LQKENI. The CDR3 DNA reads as TGTGCCAGCTCACCACAGGGACAGGGCTATGGCTACACCTTC. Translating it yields CASSPQGQGYGYTF.

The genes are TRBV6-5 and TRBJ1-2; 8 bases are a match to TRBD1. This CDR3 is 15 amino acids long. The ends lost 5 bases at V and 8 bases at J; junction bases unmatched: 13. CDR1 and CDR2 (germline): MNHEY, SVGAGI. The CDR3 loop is CASSPRQGNVLGYTF. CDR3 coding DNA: TGTGCCAGCAGTCCCAGACAGGGGAACGTTCTAGGCTACACCTTC.

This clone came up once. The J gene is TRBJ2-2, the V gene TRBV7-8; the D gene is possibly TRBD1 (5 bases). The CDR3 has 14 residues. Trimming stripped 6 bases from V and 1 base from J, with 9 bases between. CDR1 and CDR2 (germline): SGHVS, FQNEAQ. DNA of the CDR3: TGTGCCAGCAGTATAGGGGTGAACACCGGGGAGCTGTTTTTT. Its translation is CASSIGVNTGELFF.

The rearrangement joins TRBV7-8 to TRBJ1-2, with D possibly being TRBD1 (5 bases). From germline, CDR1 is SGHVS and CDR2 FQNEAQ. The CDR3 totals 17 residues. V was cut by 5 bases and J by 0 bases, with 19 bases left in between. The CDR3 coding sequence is TGTGCCAGCAGCCCTACATCAGGACATGGAGCTAACTATGGCTACACCTTC. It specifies CASSPTSGHGANYGYTF.

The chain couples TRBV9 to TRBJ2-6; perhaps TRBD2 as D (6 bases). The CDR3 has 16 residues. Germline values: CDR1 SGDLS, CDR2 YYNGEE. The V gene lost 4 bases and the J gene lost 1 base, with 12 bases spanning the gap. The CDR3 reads CASSPLAGSGANVLTF. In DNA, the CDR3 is TGTGCCAGCAGCCCCCTTGCGGGGTCTGGGGCCAACGTCCTGACTTTC.

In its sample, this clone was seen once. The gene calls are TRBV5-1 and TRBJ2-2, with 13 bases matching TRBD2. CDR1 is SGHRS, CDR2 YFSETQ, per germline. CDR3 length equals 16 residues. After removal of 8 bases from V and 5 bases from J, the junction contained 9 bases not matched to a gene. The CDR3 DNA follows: TGCGCCAGTTCGACTAGCGGGAGGCCGGGGACCGGGGAGCTGTTTTTT. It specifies CASSTSGRPGTGELFF.

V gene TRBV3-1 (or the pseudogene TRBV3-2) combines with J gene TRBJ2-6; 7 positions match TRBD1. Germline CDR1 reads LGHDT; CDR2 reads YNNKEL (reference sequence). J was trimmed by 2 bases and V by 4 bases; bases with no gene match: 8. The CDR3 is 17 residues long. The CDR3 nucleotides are TGTGCCAGCAGCCTTACTACAGGGGCACCTGGGGCCAACGTCCTGACTTTC. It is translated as CASSLTTGAPGANVLTF.

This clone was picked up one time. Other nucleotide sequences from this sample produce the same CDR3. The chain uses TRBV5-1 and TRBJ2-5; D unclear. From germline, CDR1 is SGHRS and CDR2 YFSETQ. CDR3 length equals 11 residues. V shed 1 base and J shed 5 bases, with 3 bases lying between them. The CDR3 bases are TGCGCCAGCAGCTTGTCTGAGACCCAGTACTTC. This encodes CASSLSETQYF.

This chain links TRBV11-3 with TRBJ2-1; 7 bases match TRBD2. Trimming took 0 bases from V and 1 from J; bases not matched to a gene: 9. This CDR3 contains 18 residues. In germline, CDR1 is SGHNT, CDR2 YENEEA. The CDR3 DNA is TGTGCCAGCAGCTTAGAATTGGGCGGGAGAGGGTCCTACAATGAGCAGTTCTTC. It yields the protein CASSLELGGRGSYNEQFF.

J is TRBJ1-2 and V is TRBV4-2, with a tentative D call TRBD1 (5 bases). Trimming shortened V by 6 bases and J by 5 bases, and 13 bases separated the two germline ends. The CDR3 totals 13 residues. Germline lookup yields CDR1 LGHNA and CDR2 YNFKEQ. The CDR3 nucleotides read TGTGCCAGCAGAGACAGTCGTCAATATGGCTACACCTTC. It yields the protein CASRDSRQYGYTF.

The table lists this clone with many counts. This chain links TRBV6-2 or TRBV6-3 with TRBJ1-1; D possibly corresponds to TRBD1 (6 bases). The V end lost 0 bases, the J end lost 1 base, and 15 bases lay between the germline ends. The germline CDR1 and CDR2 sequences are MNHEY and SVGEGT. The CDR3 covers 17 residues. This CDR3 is CASSYSHRVVGNTEAFF. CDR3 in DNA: TGTGCCAGCAGTTACTCGCACAGGGTTGTAGGGAACACTGAAGCTTTCTTT.

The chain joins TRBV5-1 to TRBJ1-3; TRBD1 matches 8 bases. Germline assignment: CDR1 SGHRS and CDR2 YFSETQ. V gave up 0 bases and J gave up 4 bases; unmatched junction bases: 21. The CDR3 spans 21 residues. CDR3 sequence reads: CASSLVSVFHGIRGQGNTIYF. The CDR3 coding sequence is TGCGCCAGCAGCTTGGTATCCGTTTTTCACGGAATCAGGGGGCAGGGAAACACCATATATTTT. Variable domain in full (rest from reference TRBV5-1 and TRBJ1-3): KAGVTQTPRYLIKTRGQQVTLSCSPISGHRSVSWYQQTPGQGLQFLFEYFSETQRNKGNFPGRFSGRQFSNSRSEMNVSTLELGDSALYLCASSLVSVFHGIRGQGNTIYFGEGSWLTVV.

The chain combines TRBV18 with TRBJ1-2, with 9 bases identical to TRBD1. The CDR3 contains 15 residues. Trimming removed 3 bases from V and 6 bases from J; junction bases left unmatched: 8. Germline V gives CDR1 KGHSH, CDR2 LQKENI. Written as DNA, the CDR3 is TGTGCCAGCTCACCGGTGGGACAGGGAGTAAATGGCTACACCTTC. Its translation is CASSPVGQGVNGYTF.

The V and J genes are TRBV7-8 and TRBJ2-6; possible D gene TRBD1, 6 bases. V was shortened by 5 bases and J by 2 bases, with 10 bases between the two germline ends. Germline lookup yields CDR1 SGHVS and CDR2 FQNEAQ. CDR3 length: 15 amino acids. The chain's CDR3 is CASSLTGPGANVLTF. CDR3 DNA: TGTGCCAGCAGCCTGACAGGCCCTGGGGCCAACGTCCTGACTTTC.

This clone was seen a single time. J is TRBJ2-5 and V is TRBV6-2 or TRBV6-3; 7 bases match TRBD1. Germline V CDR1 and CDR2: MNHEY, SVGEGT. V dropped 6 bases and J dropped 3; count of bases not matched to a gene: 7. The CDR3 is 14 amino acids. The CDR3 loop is CASSRRGPEETQYF. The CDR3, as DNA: TGTGCCAGCAGCCGTAGGGGGCCGGAAGAGACCCAGTACTTC.

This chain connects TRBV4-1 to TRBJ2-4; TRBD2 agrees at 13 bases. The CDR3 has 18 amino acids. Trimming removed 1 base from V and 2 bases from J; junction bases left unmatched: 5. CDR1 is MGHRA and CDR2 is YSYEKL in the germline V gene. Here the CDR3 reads CASSQGTSGGASKNIQYF. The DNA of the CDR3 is TGCGCCAGCAGCCAAGGAACTAGCGGGGGGGCGTCCAAAAACATTCAGTACTTC.